Shown below are 2 T cell receptor beta chains from a single sample sequenced in a study of cytomegalovirus exposure and HLA in healthy donors. With 60 Vbeta and 13 Jbeta primers, the PCR was carried out. Generated by immunoSEQ multiplex PCR, the TCRdb table keeps only in-frame clones and is missing some. This repertoire shows approximately 140,000 clones, roughly 83% found once; its top ten account for roughly 4%. The specimen sequenced was PBMCs. The receptor source for this set is a human donor in good health.

V gene TRBV19 combines with J gene TRBJ1-1; no clear D gene. Germline V gene sequence: CDR1 LNHDA, CDR2 SQIVND (reference sequence). V lost 5 bases and J lost 1, with 20 bases in between. There are 17 residues in the CDR3. In nucleotides, the CDR3 is TGTGCCAGTAGTCGACGTCCGACGGAGAGTAGGAACACTGAAGCTTTCTTT. Protein product: CASSRRPTESRNTEAFF.

J is TRBJ1-3 and V is TRBV15, with TRBD1 matching 7 bases. The CDR3 extends over 16 amino acids. V shed 5 bases, J shed 3 bases, and the junction held 10 bases outside the gene matches. CDR1 and CDR2 (germline): LNHNV, YYDKDF (reference sequence). The CDR3 here is CATSLRTGSFGNTIYF. CDR3 bases: TGTGCCACCAGCCTGAGGACAGGCTCTTTTGGAAACACCATATATTTT.